This T cell receptor (beta chain) comes out of a study of T cells in Graves' hyperthyroidism and ophthalmopathy. General observations from the study: Before onset, by a median of approximately 6.8 months, the model predicted ophthalmopathy.

Researchers took RNA transcripts and amplified the TCR beta CDR3 regions from them. The TCR CDR3 first-round RT-PCR relied on the HTBI primer set. MiXCR, run by TCRdb on the multiplex PCR reads, gives a single entry per CDR3 protein. The repertoire consists of over 700,000 distinct CDR3 sequences, with under 20% occurring once and the leading ten covering 16%. Not enrolled were patients with uncontrolled infection, other autoimmune disease, pregnancy or lactation. The length of the CDR3 is 14 residues. After removal of 4 bases from V and 6 bases from J, the junction contained 6 bases not matched to a gene. Germline loops: CDR1 SGHRS, CDR2 YFSETQ. A remark on this clonotype: Its matching antigen is unknown.

The TCR sequence derives from a woman aged 50 to 60 with Graves' hyperthyroidism that later progressed to Graves' ophthalmopathy. The rearrangement links TRBV5-1 to TRBJ2-3; 9 positions match TRBD2. Material: blood. The CDR3 is CASSVRGGSDTQYF. The CDR3 nucleotides read TGCGCCAGCAGCGTGCGGGGGGGATCGGATACGCAGTATTTT.